Listed here are 3 T cell receptor beta chains from one sample, sequenced in a study of radiation and T cells in renal cell carcinoma. Profiling relied on immunoSEQ multiplex PCR, and the TCRdb table lists in-frame clones only, not all of them. Among roughly 150,000 clones listed, roughly 87% were seen once. Time point indicated: blood 2 weeks post-SBRT. Treatment specified: 15 Gy SBRT to primary tumor, nephrectomy 4 weeks later. The sample in question was blood, obtained from a patient whose treatment included radiotherapy and nephrectomy. The receptors were gathered from a woman in her forties or fifties with renal cell carcinoma.

The gene calls are TRBV7-9 and TRBJ1-3; unclear D gene. Germline CDR1 reads SEHNR; CDR2 reads FQNEAQ (reference sequence). Trimming took 3 bases from V and 1 from J, leaving 13 bases between them. The CDR3 covers 16 residues. CDR3: CASSFRESKSGNTIYF. The CDR3 nucleotides are TGTGCCAGCAGCTTCCGAGAAAGTAAATCTGGAAACACCATATATTTT.

The J gene is TRBJ1-1, the V gene TRBV13; TRBD1 is a possible D gene (6 bases). Per germline, CDR1 PRHDT and CDR2 FYEKMQ (reference sequence). The V end lost 5 bases, the J end lost 1 base, and 11 bases lay between the germline ends. There are 14 residues in the CDR3. The CDR3 sequence: CASSPPTGNTEAFF. In nucleotides, the CDR3 is TGTGCCAGCAGCCCACCGACAGGGAACACTGAAGCTTTCTTT.

The gene calls are TRBV10-3 and TRBJ2-6; TRBD1 or TRBD2 may be the D gene (5 bases each). V was trimmed by 3 bases and J by 2 bases, leaving 8 bases between them. This CDR3 is built from 15 residues. CDR1 and CDR2 (germline): ENHRY, SYGVKD. As DNA, the CDR3 is TGTGCCATCAGTGACCGGGGCGCTGGGGCCAACGTCCTGACTTTC. Protein sequence: CAISDRGAGANVLTF.